This T cell receptor (beta chain) was obtained from a study of CD8+ T cells in alopecia areata. Treatment defined: oral pan-JAK inhibitor, 5-10 mg twice daily. The study team obtained lesional scalp punch biopsies and peripheral blood from alopecia areata patients. The CDR3 contains 14 residues. Germline CDR1 reads SGHRS; CDR2 reads YFSETQ. J was trimmed by 5 bases and V by 4 bases; bases with no gene match: 7. It was cDNA, reverse transcribed from extracted RNA, that served as the sequencing template. Profiling relied on immunoSEQ multiplex PCR, and the TCRdb table lists in-frame clones only, not all of them. The sample has about 220,000 clones, under 75% seen once; the top ten hold around 1.5%.

The TCR was taken from a human donor with alopecia areata. This chain uses TRBV5-1 with TRBJ2-7, with 9 bases that match TRBD1. Sequenced material: CD4+ T cells sorted from blood, taken at week 4, from a patient treated with tofacitinib. The CDR3 is CASSAEGTGNEQYF. For the CDR3, the DNA is TGCGCCAGCAGCGCCGAAGGGACAGGGAACGAGCAGTACTTC.